The 10 T cell receptor beta chains presented below share a single source sample, sequenced in a study of beta chain features in type 1 diabetes. These TCRs are of unknown antigen specificity. Isolated RNA was reverse transcribed in full, so expressed TCRB transcripts were sequenced. The assay was immunoSEQ multiplex PCR, and TCRdb's table has in-frame clones only and misses some. The data show 150,000 to 200,000 clones, approximately 62% seen once. Study-wide results and caveats: Type 1 diabetes patients showed a moderate but significant shortening of TCRB CDR3s in all four CD4+ subsets.

The sample taken for sequencing was naive CD4+ T cells from blood. The receptors come from a man aged 30 to 39 with type 1 diabetes.

The V and J genes are TRBV20-1 and TRBJ2-1; D not certain. V lost 1 base to trimming and J lost 12 bases, with 10 bases between them. This CDR3 comprises 11 residues. In germline, CDR1 is DFQATT, CDR2 SNEGSKA (reference sequence). CDR3 sequence reads: CSARGIGWQFF. For the CDR3, the DNA is TGCAGTGCTAGAGGGATCGGTTGGCAGTTCTTC.

V and J are TRBV4-1 and TRBJ1-2; D is undetermined. Trimming took off 1 base at V and 5 bases at J, with 11 bases between the two ends. Germline loops: CDR1 MGHRA, CDR2 YSYEKL. The CDR3 totals 14 residues. CDR3 region: CASSQGRADYGYTF. The CDR3 DNA reads TGCGCCAGCAGCCAAGGGCGGGCGGATTATGGCTACACCTTC.

The chain uses TRBV25-1 and TRBJ2-4, with a weak D call TRBD2 (6 bases). The V end lost 6 bases, the J end lost 0 bases, and 15 bases lay between the germline ends. Looked up from germline, CDR1 is MGHDK and CDR2 is SYGVNS. The CDR3 length is 16 residues. CDR3 sequence (DNA): TGTGCCAGCAGGGGGGGTGAGGGGCTAGCCAAAAACATTCAGTACTTC. Translated, it gives CASRGGEGLAKNIQYF.

This chain links TRBV29-1 with TRBJ1-1; D possibly corresponds to TRBD1 (6 bases). CDR3 length: 14 amino acids. Looked up from germline, CDR1 is SQVTM and CDR2 is ANQGSEA. The V end was cut by 4 bases, the J end by 1 base, with 13 bases between. CDR3 DNA sequence: TGCAGCGTTGTCCGGGGGGCAGAGAACACTGAAGCTTTCTTT. Amino acids: CSVVRGAENTEAFF.

This clone was detected a few times. The chain combines TRBV19 with TRBJ2-3; maybe TRBD1 (6 bases). V was cut by 5 bases and J by 3 bases, with 21 bases left in between. This CDR3 comprises 17 residues. Germline CDR1 and CDR2: LNHDA and SQIVND (reference sequence). As DNA, the CDR3 is TGTGCCAGTAGTCCCTCCGGGACACCATACGGGACAGATACGCAGTATTTT. Protein: CASSPSGTPYGTDTQYF.

The chain employs TRBV27 and TRBJ1-4, with 8 bases lining up with TRBD1. This CDR3 spans 15 amino acids. Germline CDR1 MNHEY, CDR2 SMNVEV (reference sequence). After removal of 5 bases from V and 4 bases from J, the junction contained 6 bases not matched to a gene. This CDR3 reads CASSTGQGLNEKLFF. The DNA for the CDR3 is TGTGCCAGCAGTACTGGACAGGGCCTTAATGAAAAACTGTTTTTT.

This clone showed up just a few times. The CDR3 nucleotides read TGCAGCGTTGAGGCTTCAGGGCCTATGAACACTGAAGCTTTCTTT. Its translation: CSVEASGPMNTEAFF. This chain connects TRBV29-1 to TRBJ1-1, with TRBD1 as a possible D gene (5 bases). V gave up 3 bases and J gave up 0 bases, with 14 bases separating them. CDR3 size: 15 residues. CDR1 and CDR2 from the germline V gene are SQVTM and ANQGSEA.

This chain joins TRBV14 and TRBJ2-7; TRBD1 matches 7 bases. The germline gives CDR1 SGHDN, CDR2 FVKESK. The CDR3 covers 14 residues. J was trimmed by 3 bases and V by 1 base; bases with no gene match: 3. CDR3 sequence (DNA): TGTGCCAGCAGCCAAGTTCCAGGGGGCTACGAGCAGTACTTC. It yields the protein CASSQVPGGYEQYF. The variable domain in full, with the rest retrieved from reference TRBV14 and TRBJ2-7, is EAGVTQFPSHSVIEKGQTVTLRCDPISGHDNLYWYRRVMGKEIKFLLHFVKESKQDESGMPNNRFLAERTGGTYSTLKVQPAELEDSGVYFCASSQVPGGYEQYFGPGTRLTVT.

The chain links TRBV9 to TRBJ1-2; TRBD1 matches 7 bases. There are 13 residues in the CDR3. CDR1 is SGDLS and CDR2 is YYNGEE in the germline V gene. J lost 5 bases, V lost 5 bases, and 6 bases had no gene match. CDR3 nucleotide sequence: TGTGCCAGCAGGGGACAGTCCGGTTATGGCTACACCTTC. Residues: CASRGQSGYGYTF. Looking up the rest from reference TRBV9 and TRBJ1-2 gives the full variable domain: DSGVTQTPKHLITATGQRVTLRCSPRSGDLSVYWYQQSLDQGLQFLIQYYNGEERAKGNILERFSAQQFPDLHSELNLSSLELGDSALYFCASRGQSGYGYTFGSGTRLTVV.

The genes are TRBV30 and TRBJ2-2, with a possible D match to TRBD2 (6 bases). Per the germline V gene, CDR1 is GTSNPN and CDR2 is SVGIG (reference sequence). The CDR3 length is 14 residues. The V and J ends lost 2 bases and 3 bases respectively, with 10 bases between them. DNA of the CDR3: TGTGCCTGGAGTCCTGGGACTTACACCGGGGAGCTGTTTTTT. It codes for CAWSPGTYTGELFF. The whole variable domain, remainder taken from reference TRBV30 and TRBJ2-2, is SQTIHQWPATLVQPVGSPLSLECTVEGTSNPNLYWYRQAAGRGLQLLFYSVGIGQISSEVPQNLSASRPQDRQFILSSKKLLLSDSGFYLCAWSPGTYTGELFFGEGSRLTVL.